This T cell receptor beta chain was sequenced in a study of T-cell memory formation after mild COVID-19. This clonotype turned up a few times. Germline is not matched at one junction end, which may reflect a read error. The CDR3 has 14 amino acids. CDR1 is MNHEY, CDR2 SMNVEV, per germline (reference sequence). MiXCR, applied by TCRdb to the 5' RACE reads, yields one record per CDR3 protein. The sample yields 110,000 to 150,000 distinct CDR3 sequences, almost 25% seen once. The receptor comes from an adult woman who had mild COVID-19 (a few samples of this study predate the infection). Cell type and time point are not known. The rearrangement links TRBV27 to TRBJ2-7; tentative D call: TRBD2 (6 bases). Material: PBMCs or a T cell subset sorted from them (not recorded which). The CDR3 loop is CASMSGTGVGAGFF. The CDR3, as DNA: TGTGCCAGTATGTCCGGGACGGGGGTAGGGGCAGGCTTCTTC.